Shown below are 5 T cell receptor beta chains from a single sample sequenced in a study of blood T cell repertoires in COVID-19. The assay was immunoSEQ multiplex PCR, and TCRdb's table has in-frame clones only and misses some. The sample has about 100,000 clones; about 85% are singletons. The source material was peripheral blood. Receptors originate from a man aged 50 to 60 with active or convalescent COVID-19.

The chain recombines TRBV6-5 with TRBJ1-2; TRBD1 agrees at 7 bases. The CDR3 spans 13 residues. After removal of 6 bases from V and 8 bases from J, the junction contained 9 bases not matched to a gene. In germline, CDR1 is MNHEY, CDR2 SVGAGI. CDR3 in DNA: TGTGCCAGCAGGAGGGACAGTGGGTCGGGCTACACCTTC. Translation: CASRRDSGSGYTF.

The chain links TRBV6-5 to TRBJ1-2, with D perhaps matching TRBD1 (6 bases). The CDR3 totals 14 residues. Germline CDR1 reads MNHEY; CDR2 reads SVGAGI. V was clipped by 6 bases and J by 4 bases, with 15 bases between them. The CDR3 DNA reads as TGTGCCAGCAGGTCTGACAGGTCCCTCTATGGCTACACCTTC. Translated: CASRSDRSLYGYTF.

This sequence joins TRBV21-1 and TRBJ2-5; the table names TRBD1, a call not compared with the DNA. TRBV21-1 is an annotated pseudogene. The CDR3 totals 17 residues. As DNA, the CDR3 is TGTGCCAGCAGCAAACCGGACAACCCAATTCCCCAAGAGACCCAGTACTTC. Translating it yields CASSKPDNPIPQETQYF.

V usage is TRBV5-1 and J usage is TRBJ2-1, with 8 bases that match TRBD1. CDR1 is SGHRS and CDR2 is YFSETQ in the germline V gene. The trim removed 0 bases at V and 1 base at J, leaving 6 bases unmatched. This CDR3 contains 17 residues. This CDR3 is CASSLVGTGISYNEQFF. CDR3 coding DNA: TGCGCCAGCAGCTTGGTCGGGACAGGTATATCCTACAATGAGCAGTTCTTC. The full variable domain, its missing parts supplied by reference TRBV5-1 and TRBJ2-1, is KAGVTQTPRYLIKTRGQQVTLSCSPISGHRSVSWYQQTPGQGLQFLFEYFSETQRNKGNFPGRFSGRQFSNSRSEMNVSTLELGDSALYLCASSLVGTGISYNEQFFGPGTRLTVL.

The rearrangement links TRBV6-5 to TRBJ1-2, with D unresolved. CDR1 is MNHEY and CDR2 is SVGAGI in the germline V gene. V was pared by 2 bases and J by 8 bases, with 18 bases between. The CDR3 is 15 residues long. The CDR3 spells CASSYRQRGRWGYTF. Here the CDR3 DNA reads TGTGCCAGCAGTTACCGCCAGCGGGGAAGATGGGGCTACACCTTC.